The T cell receptor (beta chain) under discussion was sequenced for a study of T-cell memory formation after mild COVID-19. Worth noting for this clonotype: What it binds is unknown.

Trimming stripped 5 bases from V and 8 bases from J, with 21 bases between. From germline, CDR1 is SGHAT and CDR2 FQNNGV. CDR3 size: 15 residues. Study findings and constraints: Memory sampled before infection contained some responding clones, suggesting cross-reactive memory joined.

TCRdb recomputed calls from the 5' RACE reads with MiXCR, one row per CDR3 protein. The sample carries about 190,000 distinct CDR3 sequences, about 16% recorded once. The clonotype was recovered from an adult woman who had mild COVID-19 (a few samples of this study predate the infection). Cell type and time point are not known. The material sequenced was PBMCs or a T cell subset sorted from them (not recorded which). J is TRBJ1-2 and V is TRBV11-2, with D hard to call. The CDR3 nucleotides read TGTGCCAGCAGCCCCGAAAGGCCGAACTTGGCGGGCTACACCTTC. Its protein product is CASSPERPNLAGYTF.